This T cell receptor beta chain was observed in a study of Ad26.COV2.S vaccination and SARS-CoV-2 variants. Study-level information: The donor was enrolled in the Ad26.COV2.S arm of the COV1001 trial.

TCRdb keeps only in-frame clones here, not all; method: immunoSEQ multiplex PCR. The profile shows hundreds of thousands of clones, 85% to 90% of them singletons. The treatment: around 19 received Ad26.COV2.S at low or high dose, single or two shots; about 5 received placebo; per-sample allocation not given. All samples were drawn on day 63, counting from the first vaccine or placebo injection. An Ad26 vector that expressed Wuhan-strain SARS-CoV-2 spike constituted the vaccine. The sequence was obtained from a person aged 18-60 years who received the Ad26.COV2.S COVID-19 vaccine or a placebo. The source was peripheral blood, collected in a trial of Ad26.COV2.S vaccine versus placebo.

The CDR3 DNA reads as TGTGCCAGCAGCCATCTCTTAACAGGGGGCGTGAACACTGAAGCTTTCTTT. Residues: CASSHLLTGGVNTEAFF. V gene TRBV4-2 combines with J gene TRBJ1-1; 9 bases fit TRBD1. CDR1 and CDR2 from the germline V gene are LGHNA and YNFKEQ. V lost 3 bases to trimming and J lost 0 bases; unmatched junction nucleotides: 8. CDR3 length equals 17 residues.